Detailed here is one TCR beta chain. The sample is drawn from a study of control samples from healthy donors and cancer patients. Data came from immunoSEQ multiplex PCR; TCRdb stores just in-frame clones and leaves some out. The data show 150,000 to 170,000 clones, with over 85% seen just once and about 5.2% held by the top ten. The CDR3 sequence is 15 residues long. V lost 2 bases to trimming and J lost 6 bases, with 14 bases between them. Per germline, CDR1 MNHNS and CDR2 SASEGT. The receptor's source is a man in his forties in good health. This chain connects TRBV6-1 to TRBJ1-5; TRBD1 might be the D (5 bases). The specimen sequenced was blood. This CDR3 reads CASSEFVLGVQPQHF. Written as DNA, the CDR3 is TGTGCCAGCAGTGAATTTGTCCTAGGGGTTCAGCCCCAGCATTTT.